The rows below give T cell receptor beta chains drawn from one sample of a study of blood T cell repertoires in COVID-19. Measured with immunoSEQ multiplex PCR; TCRdb has only the in-frame clones, and not every one. Counted here are approximately 300,000 clones, roughly 87% occurring once; the ten biggest clones make up 1%. Source material: peripheral blood. These receptors came from a man aged 50 to 59 with active or convalescent COVID-19. CDR3s include the opening cysteine and the closing phenylalanine or tryptophan.

v_call,j_call,cdr3_aa
TRBV6-2/TRBV6-3,TRBJ2-2,CASSPLAGGRGGELFF
TRBV4-1,TRBJ2-7,CASSRGPGQGYEQYF
TRBV9,TRBJ1-5,CASSAGTGPYSNQPQHF
TRBV5-1,TRBJ2-5,CASSLAARGRETQYF
TRBV5-4,TRBJ2-2,CASSGGNSGSGELFF
TRBV5-1,TRBJ1-1,CASAGHSSMNTEAFF
TRBV9,TRBJ2-7,CASNVGGRTLDREYYEQYF
TRBV11-3,TRBJ2-3,CASSPGGGGRSTDTQYF
TRBV19,TRBJ1-2,CASSSRSTGYGYTF
TRBV5-5,TRBJ1-2,CASSLRAGTDYGYTF
TRBV7-3,TRBJ2-1,CASSLWDRDYNEQFF